These 21 T cell receptor beta chains share one sample of origin, sequenced in a study of cytomegalovirus exposure and HLA in healthy donors. The PCR contained 60 Vbeta and 13 Jbeta primers. Here immunoSEQ multiplex PCR was the method, and the copy in TCRdb shows in-frame clones only, minus some. Of about 120,000 clones in the sample, 75% were seen once. Material: PBMCs. These receptors were taken from a young woman in good health and CMV-seronegative.

The chain recombines TRBV28 with TRBJ2-4, with a possible D match to TRBD2 (6 bases). The CDR3 contains 15 residues. Trimming took 3 bases from V and 7 from J, leaving 16 bases between them. Per the germline V gene, CDR1 is MDHEN and CDR2 is SYDVKM. This CDR3 is CASSLGGSSRNIQYF. CDR3 in DNA: TGTGCCAGCAGTTTGGGGGGTTCCAGTAGGAACATTCAGTACTTC.

The chain recombines TRBV5-1 with TRBJ2-7; the match to TRBD1 covers 8 bases. The J segment lost 5 bases and the V segment lost 0 bases, leaving 4 bases of the junction unmatched. Germline V gene sequence: CDR1 SGHRS, CDR2 YFSETQ. This CDR3 has 14 amino acids. CDR3 bases: TGCGCCAGCAGCTTGGTTAACAGGGGGGACGAGCAGTACTTC. It specifies CASSLVNRGDEQYF. Based on the CDR3 plus reference TRBV5-1 and TRBJ2-7, the full variable domain is KAGVTQTPRYLIKTRGQQVTLSCSPISGHRSVSWYQQTPGQGLQFLFEYFSETQRNKGNFPGRFSGRQFSNSRSEMNVSTLELGDSALYLCASSLVNRGDEQYFGPGTRLTVT.

V gene TRBV9 combines with J gene TRBJ2-3; weak D call: TRBD2 (5 bases). Per germline, CDR1 SGDLS and CDR2 YYNGEE. Deletions cut 2 bases from V and 1 base from J, with 11 bases between. This CDR3 is 15 amino acids long. The CDR3 protein is CASSVGVVGTDTQYF. The CDR3, as DNA: TGTGCCAGCAGCGTCGGGGTGGTTGGCACAGATACGCAGTATTTT. Variable domain in full (rest from reference TRBV9 and TRBJ2-3): DSGVTQTPKHLITATGQRVTLRCSPRSGDLSVYWYQQSLDQGLQFLIQYYNGEERAKGNILERFSAQQFPDLHSELNLSSLELGDSALYFCASSVGVVGTDTQYFGPGTRLTVL.

This chain links TRBV6-1 with TRBJ1-6; 7 bases are shared with TRBD1. The germline gives CDR1 MNHNS, CDR2 SASEGT. Trimming cost V 2 bases and J 7 bases; bases outside gene matches: 11. The CDR3 contains 17 residues. This chain's CDR3 is CASSENRPGQSNSPLHF. The CDR3 DNA reads TGTGCCAGCAGTGAAAATAGACCGGGACAGAGCAATTCACCCCTCCACTTT.

The chain is built from TRBV19 and TRBJ1-2; D perhaps matches TRBD1 (6 bases). Trimming took off 5 bases at V and 4 bases at J, with 14 bases between the two ends. The CDR3 has 14 residues. The germline gives CDR1 LNHDA, CDR2 SQIVND (reference sequence). CDR3 sequence reads: CASSLGDRTYGYTF. CDR3 DNA: TGTGCCAGTAGTCTCGGAGACAGGACCTATGGCTACACCTTC.

The V call is TRBV9, the J call TRBJ1-2, with 8 bases lining up with TRBD1. The trim removed 4 bases at V and 8 bases at J, leaving 10 bases unmatched. Germline values: CDR1 SGDLS, CDR2 YYNGEE. The CDR3 is made up of 14 amino acids. The CDR3 sequence is CASSSGGQGSGYTF. The CDR3 bases are TGTGCCAGCAGCTCAGGAGGACAGGGATCCGGCTACACCTTC.

Here the CDR3 reads CASGGQIFTEAFF. The CDR3 DNA reads as TGTGCCAGCGGCGGACAAATTTTCACTGAAGCTTTCTTT. The V gene is TRBV28, the J gene TRBJ1-1; TRBD1 is a possible D gene (5 bases). V was clipped by 8 bases and J by 4 bases, with 14 bases between them. Germline CDR1 is MDHEN and CDR2 is SYDVKM. This CDR3 spans 13 amino acids.

The J gene is TRBJ2-7, the V gene TRBV10-2, with D possibly TRBD1 on 7 matching bases. Germline V gives CDR1 WSHSY, CDR2 SAAADI. V shed 4 bases and J shed 0 bases, with 13 bases lying between them. This CDR3 contains 15 residues. CDR3 coding DNA: TGCGCCAGCAGTGCGGGGGACAGCTTCTCCTACGAGCAGTACTTC. Translating it yields CASSAGDSFSYEQYF.

The count of this clone is one. The chain uses TRBV6-4 and TRBJ2-6; 9 bases line up with TRBD1. V lost 7 bases, J lost 2 bases, and 6 bases stayed unmatched. This CDR3 is built from 16 residues. Germline CDR1 MRHNA, CDR2 SNTAGT. CDR3 sequence: CASNPGTGTGANVLTF. The DNA for the CDR3 is TGTGCCAGCAACCCCGGGACAGGGACTGGGGCCAACGTCCTGACTTTC.

V gene TRBV5-1 combines with J gene TRBJ2-1; TRBD2 matches 10 bases. This CDR3 is built from 15 residues. The J segment lost 5 bases and the V segment lost 0 bases, leaving 2 bases of the junction unmatched. Germline CDR1 reads SGHRS; CDR2 reads YFSETQ. The CDR3 protein is CASSLVSGGNNEQFF. The CDR3 nucleotides read TGCGCCAGCAGCTTGGTTAGCGGGGGGAACAATGAGCAGTTCTTC.

This chain joins TRBV14 and TRBJ1-1; no reliable D call. Per the germline V gene, CDR1 is SGHDN and CDR2 is FVKESK. The CDR3 totals 14 residues. The V and J ends lost 4 bases and 1 base respectively, with 10 bases between them. CDR3 nucleotides: TGTGCCAGCAGCCGCATAGCCACGAACACTGAAGCTTTCTTT. This translates into CASSRIATNTEAFF.

The CDR3 DNA is TGTGCCAGCAAGGGGGCTAGCAGATCGTCTGAGCAGTTCTTC. Translating gives CASKGASRSSEQFF. The chain carries TRBV2 and TRBJ2-1; 7 bases are shared with TRBD1. CDR3 length equals 14 residues. CDR1 and CDR2 (germline): SNHLY, FYNNEI. The V segment lost 7 bases and the J segment 9 bases; nucleotides outside the gene matches: 12.

CDR3 nucleotides: TGCGCCAGCAAATACAGGGACACTGAAGCTTTCTTT. Protein sequence: CASKYRDTEAFF. V and J are TRBV5-1 and TRBJ1-1, with TRBD1 as a possible D gene (6 bases). The CDR3 has 12 residues. CDR1 and CDR2 from the germline V gene are SGHRS and YFSETQ. The V and J ends lost 6 bases and 3 bases respectively, with 9 bases between them.

The rearrangement links TRBV4-2 to TRBJ1-5, with 7 bases aligning to TRBD1. The CDR3 is 12 residues long. Trimming at V came to 6 bases and at J to 9 bases, leaving 5 bases not matched to a gene. Germline-derived CDR1 and CDR2 are LGHNA and YNFKEQ. The DNA of the CDR3 is TGTGCCAGCAGACAGGGGTCAGGGCCCCAGCATTTT. It translates to CASRQGSGPQHF.

This clone has just one count. V gene TRBV7-6 combines with J gene TRBJ2-7; no clear D gene. CDR3 size: 13 residues. Trimming removed 1 base from V and 2 bases from J, with 6 bases in between. Germline loops: CDR1 SGHVS, CDR2 FNYEAQ. This chain's CDR3 is CASSLEHTYEQYF. The CDR3 coding sequence is TGTGCCAGCAGCTTAGAACACACCTACGAGCAGTACTTC.

The chain uses TRBV28 and TRBJ1-2, with 10 bases matching TRBD1. J was trimmed by 5 bases and V by 4 bases; bases with no gene match: 16. The germline CDR1 and CDR2 sequences are MDHEN and SYDVKM. This CDR3 is built from 18 residues. CDR3 amino acids: CASSSLIDRGPMEYGYTF. CDR3 DNA: TGTGCCAGCAGTTCACTTATTGACAGGGGGCCCATGGAGTATGGCTACACCTTC.

V usage is TRBV28 and J usage is TRBJ1-5; the D gene is possibly TRBD1 (5 bases). V shed 7 bases and J shed 0 bases, with 16 bases lying between them. This CDR3 has 16 amino acids. Germline assignment: CDR1 MDHEN and CDR2 SYDVKM. This chain's CDR3 is CASTPGLGDSNQPQHF. The CDR3 nucleotides read TGTGCCAGCACTCCGGGACTCGGGGATAGCAATCAGCCCCAGCATTTT. Based on the CDR3 plus reference TRBV28 and TRBJ1-5, the full variable domain is DVKVTQSSRYLVKRTGEKVFLECVQDMDHENMFWYRQDPGLGLRLIYFSYDVKMKEKGDIPEGYSVSREKKERFSLILESASTNQTSMYLCASTPGLGDSNQPQHFGDGTRLSIL.

The chain joins TRBV25-1 to TRBJ1-1; D not resolved. The CDR3 spans 12 residues. Germline loops: CDR1 MGHDK, CDR2 SYGVNS. V was cut by 7 bases and J by 5 bases, with 11 bases left in between. This CDR3 is CASNMGETEAFF. For the CDR3, the DNA is TGTGCCAGCAATATGGGAGAGACTGAAGCTTTCTTT.

For this clone: The sample contains more than one DNA sequence encoding this CDR3. The rearrangement joins TRBV6-5 to TRBJ1-1; TRBD1 matches at 10 bases. Germline V CDR1 and CDR2: MNHEY, SVGAGI. The CDR3 consists of 14 residues. V shed 0 bases, J shed 5 bases, and the junction held 0 bases outside the gene matches. DNA for the CDR3: TGTGCCAGCAGTTACTCGGACAGGGGGACTGAAGCTTTCTTT. Its protein is CASSYSDRGTEAFF.

As for this clone: Within the sample, other DNA sequences also encode this same CDR3. This chain joins TRBV2 and TRBJ1-1; D ambiguous. The germline V gene encodes CDR1 SNHLY and CDR2 FYNNEI. The CDR3 has 12 residues. Trimming removed 4 bases at V and 0 bases at J, with 3 bases between. The CDR3 sequence is CASSVMNTEAFF. The CDR3 nucleotides are TGTGCCAGCAGTGTCATGAACACTGAAGCTTTCTTT.

This chain links TRBV15 with TRBJ1-2; a possible D gene is TRBD1 (5 bases). Germline V CDR1 and CDR2: LNHNV, YYDKDF (reference sequence). The CDR3 is 15 residues long. The V end was cut by 3 bases, the J end by 2 bases, with 13 bases between. Written as DNA, the CDR3 is TGTGCCACCAGCAGGACGGACGGGGGGAACTATGGCTACACCTTC. Translating it yields CATSRTDGGNYGYTF.